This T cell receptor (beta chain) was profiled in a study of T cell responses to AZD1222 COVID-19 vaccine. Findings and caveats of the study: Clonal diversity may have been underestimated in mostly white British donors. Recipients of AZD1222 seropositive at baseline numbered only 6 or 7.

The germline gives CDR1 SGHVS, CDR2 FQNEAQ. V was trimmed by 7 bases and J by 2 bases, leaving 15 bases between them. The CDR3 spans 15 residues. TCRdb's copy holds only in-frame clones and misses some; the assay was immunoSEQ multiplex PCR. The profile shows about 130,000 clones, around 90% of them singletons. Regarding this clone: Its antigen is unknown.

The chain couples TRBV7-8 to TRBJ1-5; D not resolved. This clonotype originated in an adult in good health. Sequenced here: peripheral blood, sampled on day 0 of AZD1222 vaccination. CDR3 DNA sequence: TGTGCCAGCACCTATGCCCGAGCGGGCAATCAGCCCCAGCATTTT. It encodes CASTYARAGNQPQHF.